This T cell receptor beta chain was identified during a study of T cell responses to AZD1222 COVID-19 vaccine. Germline CDR1 SGHTA, CDR2 FQGNSA. The ends were cut back, 5 bases at V and 8 bases at J, with 9 bases in the middle. This CDR3 is 12 amino acids long. Sequencing was performed with immunoSEQ multiplex PCR; in TCRdb, only in-frame clones are kept and a portion is missing. The repertoire consists of some 80,000 clones, with 88% occurring once and the leading ten covering more than 4.5%. The material was peripheral blood, obtained on day 0 of MenACWY control vaccination. This receptor was obtained from an adult in good health. The chain carries TRBV7-2 and TRBJ1-4, with D uncertain. The CDR3 nucleotides read TGTGCCAGCAGCGTTCCGAGGGAAAAACTGTTTTTT. Its translation is CASSVPREKLFF.